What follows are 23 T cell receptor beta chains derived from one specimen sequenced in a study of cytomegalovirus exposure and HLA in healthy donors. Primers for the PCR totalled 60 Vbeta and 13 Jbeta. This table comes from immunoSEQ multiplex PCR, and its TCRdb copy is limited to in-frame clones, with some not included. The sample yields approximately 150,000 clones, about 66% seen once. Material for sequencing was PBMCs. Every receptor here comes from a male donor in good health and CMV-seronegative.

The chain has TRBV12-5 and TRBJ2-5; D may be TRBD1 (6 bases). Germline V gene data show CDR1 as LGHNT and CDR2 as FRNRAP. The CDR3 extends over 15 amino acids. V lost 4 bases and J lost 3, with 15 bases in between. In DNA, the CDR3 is TGTGCTAGTGGTTCCAACAACAGGGTGGAAGAGACCCAGTACTTC. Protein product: CASGSNNRVEETQYF.

CDR3 DNA sequence: TGTGCCAGCAGCGCGAGGACTGACCTTTTAGCCAAAAACATTCAGTACTTC. Translated: CASSARTDLLAKNIQYF. The chain links TRBV5-4 to TRBJ2-4; a possible D gene is TRBD2 (5 bases). V dropped 4 bases and J dropped 0 bases, with 17 bases sitting between them. This CDR3 region has 17 residues. Germline V gene sequence: CDR1 SGHNT, CDR2 YYREEE (reference sequence).

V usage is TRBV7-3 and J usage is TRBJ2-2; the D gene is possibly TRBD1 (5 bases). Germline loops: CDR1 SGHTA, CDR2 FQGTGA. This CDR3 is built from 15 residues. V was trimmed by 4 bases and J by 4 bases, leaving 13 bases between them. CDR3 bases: TGTGCCAGCAGCTCATCAGGGTTCGGCACCGGGGAGCTGTTTTTT. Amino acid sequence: CASSSSGFGTGELFF.

CDR3 bases: TGTGCCAGCAGAAGCACTCTACAGGAGAACACTGAAGCTTTCTTT. It is translated as CASRSTLQENTEAFF. This sequence joins TRBV6-5 and TRBJ1-1; the D gene is possibly TRBD1 (5 bases). Per germline, CDR1 MNHEY and CDR2 SVGAGI. Trimming stripped 6 bases from V and 1 base from J, with 15 bases between. The CDR3 consists of 15 residues.

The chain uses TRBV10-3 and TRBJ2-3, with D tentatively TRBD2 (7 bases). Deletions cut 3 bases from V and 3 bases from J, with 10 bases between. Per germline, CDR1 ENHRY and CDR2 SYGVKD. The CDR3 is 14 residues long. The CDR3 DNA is TGTGCCATCAGTGAACGGGGGGCAACAGATACGCAGTATTTT. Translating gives CAISERGATDTQYF.

The CDR3, as DNA: TGCGCCAGCGCCTCCGGGACATCAAACTATGGCTACACCTTC. Translation gives CASASGTSNYGYTF. The gene calls are TRBV4-3 and TRBJ1-2; possibly TRBD1 for D (6 bases). Germline CDR1 and CDR2: LGHNA and YSLEER. The CDR3 totals 14 residues. V lost 8 bases, J lost 2 bases, and 15 bases lay in between.

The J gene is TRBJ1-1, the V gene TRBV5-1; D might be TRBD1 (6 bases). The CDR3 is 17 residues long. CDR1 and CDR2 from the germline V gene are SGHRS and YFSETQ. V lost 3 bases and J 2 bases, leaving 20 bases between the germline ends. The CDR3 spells CASSWGWGGLENTEAFF. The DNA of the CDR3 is TGCGCCAGCAGCTGGGGGTGGGGGGGCTTGGAAAACACTGAAGCTTTCTTT.

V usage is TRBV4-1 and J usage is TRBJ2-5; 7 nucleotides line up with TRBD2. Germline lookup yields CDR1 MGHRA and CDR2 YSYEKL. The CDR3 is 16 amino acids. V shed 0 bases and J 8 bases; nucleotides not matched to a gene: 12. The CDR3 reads CASSQDTAGRVSTQYF. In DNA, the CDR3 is TGCGCCAGCAGCCAAGACACAGCGGGGCGAGTTTCAACCCAGTACTTC.

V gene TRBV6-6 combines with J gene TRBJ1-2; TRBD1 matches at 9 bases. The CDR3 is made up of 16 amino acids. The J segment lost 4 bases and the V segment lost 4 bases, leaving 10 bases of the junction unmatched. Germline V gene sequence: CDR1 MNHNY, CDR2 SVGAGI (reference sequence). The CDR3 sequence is CASSSQRGQGVYGYTF. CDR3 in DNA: TGTGCCAGCAGTTCCCAAAGGGGACAGGGAGTCTATGGCTACACCTTC.

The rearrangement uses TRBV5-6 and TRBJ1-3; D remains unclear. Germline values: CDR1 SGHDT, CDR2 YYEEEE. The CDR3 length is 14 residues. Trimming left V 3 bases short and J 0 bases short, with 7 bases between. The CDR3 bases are TGTGCCAGCAGCTCCGGGAACTCTGGAAACACCATATATTTT. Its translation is CASSSGNSGNTIYF.

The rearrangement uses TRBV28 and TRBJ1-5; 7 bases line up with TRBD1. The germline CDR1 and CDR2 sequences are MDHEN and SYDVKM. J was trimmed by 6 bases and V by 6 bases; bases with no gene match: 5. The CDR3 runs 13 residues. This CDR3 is CASRVQGIQPQHF. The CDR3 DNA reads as TGTGCCAGCAGGGTACAGGGGATTCAGCCCCAGCATTTT.

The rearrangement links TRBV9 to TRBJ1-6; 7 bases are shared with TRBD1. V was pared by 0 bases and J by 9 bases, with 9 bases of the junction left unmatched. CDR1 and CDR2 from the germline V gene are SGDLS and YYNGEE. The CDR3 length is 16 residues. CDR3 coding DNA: TGTGCCAGCAGCGTAGGTCAGGGGGGAAATAGTTCACCCCTCCACTTT. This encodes CASSVGQGGNSSPLHF.

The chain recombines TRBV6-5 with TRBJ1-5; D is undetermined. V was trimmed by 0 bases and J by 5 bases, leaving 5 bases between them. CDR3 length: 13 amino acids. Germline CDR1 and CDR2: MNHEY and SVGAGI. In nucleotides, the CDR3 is TGTGCCAGCAGTTACTCGAGGGATCAGCCCCAGCATTTT. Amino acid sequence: CASSYSRDQPQHF.

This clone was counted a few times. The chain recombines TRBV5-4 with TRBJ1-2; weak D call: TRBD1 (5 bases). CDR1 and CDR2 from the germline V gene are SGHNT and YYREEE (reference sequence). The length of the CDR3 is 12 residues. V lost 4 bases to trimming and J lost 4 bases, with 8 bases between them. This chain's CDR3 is CASSGGSYGYTF. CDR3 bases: TGTGCCAGCAGCGGGGGGAGCTATGGCTACACCTTC.

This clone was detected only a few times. This CDR3 reads CASSPTGTGRLNEQFF. The CDR3 nucleotides read TGTGCCAGCTCACCAACCGGGACAGGGAGGCTCAATGAGCAGTTCTTC. This rearrangement joins TRBV18 to TRBJ2-1, with 9 nucleotides matching TRBD1. The CDR3 has 16 amino acids. Looked up from germline, CDR1 is KGHSH and CDR2 is LQKENI. V shed 2 bases, J shed 6 bases, and the junction held 8 bases outside the gene matches.

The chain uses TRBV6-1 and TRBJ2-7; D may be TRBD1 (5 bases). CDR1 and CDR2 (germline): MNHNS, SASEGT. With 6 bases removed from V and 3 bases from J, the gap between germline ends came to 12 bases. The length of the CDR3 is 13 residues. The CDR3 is CASSGRRVYEQYF. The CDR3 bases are TGTGCCAGCAGCGGGCGCAGGGTCTACGAGCAGTACTTC.

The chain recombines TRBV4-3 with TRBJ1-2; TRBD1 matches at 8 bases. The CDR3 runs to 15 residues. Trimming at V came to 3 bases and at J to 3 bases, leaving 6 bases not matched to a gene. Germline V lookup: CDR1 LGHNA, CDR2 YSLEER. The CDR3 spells CASSQQGAYYYGYTF. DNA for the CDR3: TGCGCCAGCAGCCAGCAGGGGGCGTACTACTATGGCTACACCTTC.

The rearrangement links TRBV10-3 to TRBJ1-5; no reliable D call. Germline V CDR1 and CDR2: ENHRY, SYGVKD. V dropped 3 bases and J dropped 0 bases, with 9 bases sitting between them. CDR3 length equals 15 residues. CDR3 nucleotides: TGTGCCATCAGTGATCGGGTACCTAGCAATCAGCCCCAGCATTTT. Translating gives CAISDRVPSNQPQHF.

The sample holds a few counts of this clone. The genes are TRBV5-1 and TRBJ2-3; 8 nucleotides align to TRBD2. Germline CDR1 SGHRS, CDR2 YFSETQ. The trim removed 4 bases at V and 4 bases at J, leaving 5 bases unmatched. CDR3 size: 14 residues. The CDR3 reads CASSPGTRSDTQYF. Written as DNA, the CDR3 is TGCGCCAGCAGCCCCGGGACTAGATCAGATACGCAGTATTTT.

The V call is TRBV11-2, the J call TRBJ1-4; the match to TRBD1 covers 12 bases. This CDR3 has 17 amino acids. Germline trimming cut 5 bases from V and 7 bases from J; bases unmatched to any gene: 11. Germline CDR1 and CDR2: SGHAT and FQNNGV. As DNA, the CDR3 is TGTGCCAGCAGCCCGGGGACAGGGGGCGTCTTAGGTGAAAAACTGTTTTTT. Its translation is CASSPGTGGVLGEKLFF.

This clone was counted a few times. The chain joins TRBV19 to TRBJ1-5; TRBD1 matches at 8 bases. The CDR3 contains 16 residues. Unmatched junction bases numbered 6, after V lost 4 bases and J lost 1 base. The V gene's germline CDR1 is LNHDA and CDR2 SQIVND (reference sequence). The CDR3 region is CASSNSDRGSNQPQHF. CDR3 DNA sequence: TGTGCCAGTAGTAACTCAGACAGGGGCAGCAATCAGCCCCAGCATTTT.

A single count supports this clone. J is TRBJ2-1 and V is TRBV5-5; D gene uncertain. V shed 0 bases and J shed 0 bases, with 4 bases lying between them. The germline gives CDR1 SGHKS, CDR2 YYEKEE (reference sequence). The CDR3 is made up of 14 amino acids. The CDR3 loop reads CASSLGSSYNEQFF. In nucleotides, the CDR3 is TGTGCCAGCAGCTTGGGCAGCTCCTACAATGAGCAGTTCTTC. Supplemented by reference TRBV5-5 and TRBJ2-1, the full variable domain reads DAGVTQSPTHLIKTRGQQVTLRCSPISGHKSVSWYQQVLGQGPQFIFQYYEKEERGRGNFPDRFSARQFPNYSSELNVNALLLGDSALYLCASSLGSSYNEQFFGPGTRLTVL.

CDR3 sequence: CASSQVRTTQGQNEKLFF. Here the CDR3 DNA reads TGCGCCAGCAGCCAAGTTCGAACCACACAGGGACAAAATGAAAAACTGTTTTTT. The gene calls are TRBV4-3 and TRBJ1-4, with D possibly TRBD1 on 6 matching bases. V was pared by 1 base and J by 5 bases, with 20 bases between. This CDR3 is built from 18 residues. Per the germline V gene, CDR1 is LGHNA and CDR2 is YSLEER.